One and the same sample provided the 3 T cell receptor beta chains below, sequenced in a study of prognosis after radiotherapy for stage I lung cancer. From genomic DNA, TCR beta CDR3 was amplified by two-round multiplex PCR. First-round PCR, the initial amplification, used primers specific to each TRBV and TRBJ gene. TCRdb ran MiXCR on the multiplex PCR reads and lists one entry per CDR3 protein. The data contain roughly 27,000 distinct CDR3 sequences, approximately 44% of them singletons. The source was PBMCs, collected before or after stereotactic body radiation therapy (not recorded which). The receptors were gathered from a donor aged 50 or older with non-small cell lung cancer.

As regards this clonotype: A much larger clone lies one base from this, so it may be a read error. This chain joins TRBV7-2 and TRBJ2-7; TRBD2 agrees at 9 bases. V was pared by 3 bases and J by 2 bases, with 8 bases of the junction left unmatched. Germline values: CDR1 SGHTA, CDR2 FQGNSA. The CDR3 totals 16 residues. The CDR3, as DNA: TGTGCCAGCAGCTTCGCCTGGGGCGGGGGGGCCTACGAGCAGTACTTC. It specifies CASSFAWGGGAYEQYF.

By proportion, this clonotype is medium-sized. This chain connects TRBV7-9 to TRBJ1-2; no definite D call. V lost 5 bases and J 7 bases, leaving 11 bases between the germline ends. Germline loops: CDR1 SEHNR, CDR2 FQNEAQ (reference sequence). The CDR3 consists of 12 residues. The DNA for the CDR3 is TGTGCCAGCAGCCCTAGCCTGGGTGGCTACACCTTC. Protein product: CASSPSLGGYTF.

This clonotype was observed many times. The chain employs TRBV7-9 and TRBJ2-2; D gene unclear. From germline, CDR1 is SEHNR and CDR2 FQNEAQ (reference sequence). The V end was cut by 0 bases, the J end by 2 bases, with 4 bases between. CDR3 length: 14 amino acids. In DNA form, the CDR3 reads TGTGCCAGCAGCTTAGCAACTAACACCGGGGAGCTGTTTTTT. Its protein is CASSLATNTGELFF.